A selection of T cell receptor beta chains follows, all from one sample in a study of spatial heterogeneity in lung cancer. TCRdb processed the 5' RACE reads anew with MiXCR; each CDR3 protein has one entry. The table lists tens of thousands of distinct CDR3 sequences, roughly 12% of them singletons. This specimen was PBMCs, taken at surgery. The receptors derive from a male donor with early-stage non-small cell lung cancer. Each CDR3 is given with its conserved first and last residue. The order of the fields is J gene, V gene, D gene, clone size, CDR3 DNA, CDR3 protein. D genes are given only for firm matches. Clone size appears in some rows only: once, few, many, or a class for an expanded clone.

j_call: TRBJ2-5; v_call: TRBV6-2/TRBV6-3; d_call: NA; clone_size: many; cdr3_nt: TGTGCCAGCAGTTACCCGGGACATGCAGAGACCCAGTACTTC; cdr3_aa: CASSYPGHAETQYF
j_call: TRBJ2-2; v_call: TRBV18; d_call: NA; clone_size: few; cdr3_nt: TGTGCCAGCTCACGACGGACCGGCGATAACACCGGGGAGCTGTTTTTT; cdr3_aa: CASSRRTGDNTGELFF
j_call: TRBJ1-1; v_call: TRBV2; d_call: NA; clone_size: NA; cdr3_nt: TGTGCCAGCAGGATGGACGGCGAAGCTTTCTTT; cdr3_aa: CASRMDGEAFF
j_call: TRBJ2-3; v_call: TRBV7-9; d_call: TRBD2; clone_size: NA; cdr3_nt: TGTGCCAGCAGCAAACTAGCGGGGCACACAGATACGCAGTATTTT; cdr3_aa: CASSKLAGHTDTQYF
j_call: TRBJ2-5; v_call: TRBV4-1; d_call: TRBD1; clone_size: NA; cdr3_nt: TGCGCCAGCAGCCAAGATAGACAGGGGGCGCGCTTTGAGACCCAGTACTTC; cdr3_aa: CASSQDRQGARFETQYF
j_call: TRBJ2-2; v_call: TRBV6-5; d_call: TRBD2; clone_size: many; cdr3_nt: TGTGCCAGCAGTGACGGAATTAGCGGGGGTACCGGGGAGCTGTTTTTT; cdr3_aa: CASSDGISGGTGELFF
j_call: TRBJ2-5; v_call: TRBV4-3; d_call: NA; clone_size: many; cdr3_nt: TGCGCCAGCAGCCAAGATCTGGGTTCGCGGACCCAGTACTTC; cdr3_aa: CASSQDLGSRTQYF
j_call: TRBJ2-7; v_call: TRBV12-3/TRBV12-4; d_call: NA; clone_size: many; cdr3_nt: TGTGCCAGCAGCTGGGACAACTACGAGCAGTACTTC; cdr3_aa: CASSWDNYEQYF
j_call: TRBJ2-5; v_call: TRBV21-1; d_call: NA; clone_size: NA; cdr3_nt: TGTGCCAGCAGCCCACTCGGGACGTACAAAGAGACCCAGTACTTC; cdr3_aa: CASSPLGTYKETQYF
j_call: TRBJ2-6; v_call: TRBV25-1; d_call: NA; clone_size: many; cdr3_nt: TGTGCCAGCAGTCCCCTCGCCGGGACACTATCTGGGGCCAACGTCCTGACTTTC; cdr3_aa: CASSPLAGTLSGANVLTF
j_call: TRBJ2-3; v_call: TRBV28; d_call: NA; clone_size: NA; cdr3_nt: TGTGCCAGCAGTTTAAATGGCCTAGACACAGATACGCAGTATTTT; cdr3_aa: CASSLNGLDTDTQYF
j_call: TRBJ1-1; v_call: TRBV12-3/TRBV12-4; d_call: NA; clone_size: NA; cdr3_nt: TGTGCCAGCAGTTTAGGGACACCCAGAGCTTTCTTT; cdr3_aa: CASSLGTPRAFF
j_call: TRBJ1-5; v_call: TRBV19; d_call: NA; clone_size: NA; cdr3_nt: TGTGCCAGTAGTATGGGGACCCTCCTAAATCAGCCCCAGCATTTT; cdr3_aa: CASSMGTLLNQPQHF
j_call: TRBJ2-6; v_call: TRBV20-1; d_call: TRBD2; clone_size: NA; cdr3_nt: TGCAGTGCTAGGTCTAGCGGGGGATACTCTGGGGCCAACGTCCTGACTTTC; cdr3_aa: CSARSSGGYSGANVLTF
j_call: TRBJ2-1; v_call: TRBV3-1; d_call: NA; clone_size: NA; cdr3_nt: TGTGCCAGCAGCCAAGTAGCCCAAGAGGACAATGAGCAGTTCTTC; cdr3_aa: CASSQVAQEDNEQFF
j_call: TRBJ1-5; v_call: TRBV27; d_call: NA; clone_size: NA; cdr3_nt: TGTGCCAGCAGTCCCTTTGGGGGGAAGGGGAATCAGCCCCAGCATTTT; cdr3_aa: CASSPFGGKGNQPQHF
j_call: TRBJ2-5; v_call: TRBV10-3; d_call: NA; clone_size: many; cdr3_nt: TGTGCCATCAGTGAGTCTGCTGACGAGGCGACCCAGTACTTC; cdr3_aa: CAISESADEATQYF
j_call: TRBJ2-6; v_call: TRBV12-3/TRBV12-4; d_call: NA; clone_size: NA; cdr3_nt: TGTGCCAGCAGCAAAGGGGTAGAAGGGGCCAACGTCCTGACTTTC; cdr3_aa: CASSKGVEGANVLTF
j_call: TRBJ2-3; v_call: TRBV7-9; d_call: TRBD2; clone_size: NA; cdr3_nt: TGTGCCAGCAGCCCACGACTAGCGGGAGGGGGCGGCACAGATACGCAGTATTTT; cdr3_aa: CASSPRLAGGGGTDTQYF
j_call: TRBJ2-7; v_call: TRBV28; d_call: NA; clone_size: few; cdr3_nt: TGTGCCAGCAGTGGGGCTCGGCAGGGTCACTTCTACGAGCAGTACTTC; cdr3_aa: CASSGARQGHFYEQYF
j_call: TRBJ2-6; v_call: TRBV9; d_call: TRBD2; clone_size: few; cdr3_nt: TGTGCCAGCAGCGATCGACTAGCGGGAGGATCTGGGGCCTACGTCCTGACTTTC; cdr3_aa: CASSDRLAGGSGAYVLTF
j_call: TRBJ2-3; v_call: TRBV7-3; d_call: NA; clone_size: few; cdr3_nt: TGTGCCAGCAGCATAGCGCCAGACACAGATACGCAGTATTTT; cdr3_aa: CASSIAPDTDTQYF
j_call: TRBJ2-3; v_call: TRBV11-2; d_call: TRBD2; clone_size: few; cdr3_nt: TGTGCCAGCAGCCATAGGGCTGGGGCAGCGGGGCCAGATACGCAGTATTTT; cdr3_aa: CASSHRAGAAGPDTQYF
j_call: TRBJ2-5; v_call: TRBV27; d_call: NA; clone_size: many; cdr3_nt: TGTGCCTGCCGACAGACTGCCCAAGAGACCCAGTACTTC; cdr3_aa: CACRQTAQETQYF
j_call: TRBJ1-6; v_call: TRBV6-1; d_call: NA; clone_size: NA; cdr3_nt: TGTGCCACCTTCCTGACAATGAATTCACCCCTCCACTTT; cdr3_aa: CATFLTMNSPLHF
j_call: TRBJ2-1; v_call: TRBV20-1; d_call: NA; clone_size: NA; cdr3_nt: TGCAGTGCTAGAGATTCGAGGGGCTCCTACAATGAGCAGTTCTTC; cdr3_aa: CSARDSRGSYNEQFF
j_call: TRBJ1-4; v_call: TRBV11-1; d_call: NA; clone_size: NA; cdr3_nt: TGTGCCAGCAGCTTAGAAGGACGGCCGTATGAAAAACTGTTTTTT; cdr3_aa: CASSLEGRPYEKLFF
j_call: TRBJ1-6; v_call: TRBV7-9; d_call: NA; clone_size: NA; cdr3_nt: TGTGCCAGCAGCTTTATGACTTTAGTCGATTCACCCCTCCACTTT; cdr3_aa: CASSFMTLVDSPLHF
j_call: TRBJ2-7; v_call: TRBV6-2/TRBV6-3; d_call: NA; clone_size: few; cdr3_nt: TGTGCCAGCAGTTACTCGAAAGTCGGACGGACCTACGAGCAGTACTTC; cdr3_aa: CASSYSKVGRTYEQYF
j_call: TRBJ2-3; v_call: TRBV15; d_call: TRBD2; clone_size: NA; cdr3_nt: TGTGCCGCACGGCCGGGGGGGCCCACAGATACGCAGTATTTT; cdr3_aa: CAARPGGPTDTQYF
j_call: TRBJ2-2; v_call: TRBV5-4; d_call: TRBD2; clone_size: NA; cdr3_nt: TGTGCCAGCAGCGCGAAGCGGGAGGGGCGAACCGGGGAGCTGTTTTTT; cdr3_aa: CASSAKREGRTGELFF
j_call: TRBJ1-2; v_call: TRBV29-1; d_call: NA; clone_size: NA; cdr3_nt: TGCAGCGTTGATGCCCCGCCGGGACCCTCTTTCTATGGCTACACCTTC; cdr3_aa: CSVDAPPGPSFYGYTF
j_call: TRBJ2-5; v_call: TRBV5-1; d_call: NA; clone_size: NA; cdr3_nt: TGCGCCAGCAGCTTGGTAGCAGGCAGACAAGAGACCCAGTACTTC; cdr3_aa: CASSLVAGRQETQYF
j_call: TRBJ1-5; v_call: TRBV28; d_call: NA; clone_size: few; cdr3_nt: TGTGCCAGCAGTTTCTCCAGGGGCCTTAATCAGCCCCAGCATTTT; cdr3_aa: CASSFSRGLNQPQHF
j_call: TRBJ2-1; v_call: TRBV15; d_call: NA; clone_size: few; cdr3_nt: TGTGCCACCAGCAGAGATAAGAGGGGTGAGCAGTTCTTC; cdr3_aa: CATSRDKRGEQFF
j_call: TRBJ2-7; v_call: TRBV21-1; d_call: NA; clone_size: few; cdr3_nt: TGTGCCAGCAGCAAAGTATCCAGGGACCCGGGGGACCTAAGACCGGAGCAGTACTTC; cdr3_aa: CASSKVSRDPGDLRPEQYF
j_call: TRBJ1-1; v_call: TRBV2; d_call: NA; clone_size: NA; cdr3_nt: TGTGCCAGCAAATGGCTCTCCAGGACTGAAGCTTTCTTT; cdr3_aa: CASKWLSRTEAFF
j_call: TRBJ2-5; v_call: TRBV7-6; d_call: NA; clone_size: few; cdr3_nt: TGTGCCAGCAGCTTAGGCCCGATCCAAGAGACCCAGTACTTC; cdr3_aa: CASSLGPIQETQYF
j_call: TRBJ2-3; v_call: TRBV10-3; d_call: TRBD2; clone_size: few; cdr3_nt: TGTGCCATCAGATCCGGGACTAGCCGCACAGATACGCAGTATTTT; cdr3_aa: CAIRSGTSRTDTQYF
j_call: TRBJ2-7; v_call: TRBV29-1; d_call: TRBD1; clone_size: once; cdr3_nt: TGCAGCGTTGGGGGAGGACAGGGGGCCGACGAGCAGTACTTC; cdr3_aa: CSVGGGQGADEQYF
j_call: TRBJ2-7; v_call: TRBV5-1; d_call: TRBD1; clone_size: many; cdr3_nt: TGCGCCAGCAGCTTGGACAGGGGCATCAACGAGCAGTACTTC; cdr3_aa: CASSLDRGINEQYF
j_call: TRBJ2-7; v_call: TRBV28; d_call: NA; clone_size: NA; cdr3_nt: TGTGCCAGCAGTTGGCAGCTCTACGAGCAGTACTTC; cdr3_aa: CASSWQLYEQYF
j_call: TRBJ2-7; v_call: TRBV30; d_call: TRBD1; clone_size: NA; cdr3_nt: TGTGCCTGGAGTGTAGACAGGGTCTACGAGCAGTACTTC; cdr3_aa: CAWSVDRVYEQYF
j_call: TRBJ2-3; v_call: TRBV5-1; d_call: NA; clone_size: NA; cdr3_nt: TGCGCCAGCTCCAGACAGTCCGATACGCAGTATTTT; cdr3_aa: CASSRQSDTQYF
j_call: TRBJ2-1; v_call: TRBV10-1; d_call: NA; clone_size: NA; cdr3_nt: TGCGCCAGCAGTGAGGGACTTTACAATGAGCAGTTCTTC; cdr3_aa: CASSEGLYNEQFF
j_call: TRBJ2-3; v_call: TRBV4-3; d_call: TRBD2; clone_size: many; cdr3_nt: TGCGCCAGCAGCCAACTAGCGGGGGGCACAGATACGCAGTATTTT; cdr3_aa: CASSQLAGGTDTQYF
j_call: TRBJ2-5; v_call: TRBV29-1; d_call: TRBD1; clone_size: few; cdr3_nt: TGCAGCGCTACCGGGACAGAAGAGACCCAGTACTTC; cdr3_aa: CSATGTEETQYF
j_call: TRBJ2-3; v_call: TRBV7-2; d_call: TRBD1; clone_size: few; cdr3_nt: TGTGCCAGCAGCTCAGGGACAGTTTTCACAGATACGCAGTATTTT; cdr3_aa: CASSSGTVFTDTQYF
j_call: TRBJ1-5; v_call: TRBV20-1; d_call: NA; clone_size: few; cdr3_nt: TGCAGTGCTAGAGATCGAACAGGTTATCAGCCCCAGCATTTT; cdr3_aa: CSARDRTGYQPQHF
j_call: TRBJ2-5; v_call: TRBV3-1; d_call: NA; clone_size: many; cdr3_nt: TGTGCCAGCAGCCAAAGCGGAAACCAAGAGACCCAGTACTTC; cdr3_aa: CASSQSGNQETQYF
j_call: TRBJ1-1; v_call: TRBV10-3; d_call: NA; clone_size: many; cdr3_nt: TGTGCCATCAGTGACGGAGACAGGCGCAACACTGAAGCTTTCTTT; cdr3_aa: CAISDGDRRNTEAFF
j_call: TRBJ2-1; v_call: TRBV12-3/TRBV12-4; d_call: NA; clone_size: NA; cdr3_nt: TGTGCCAGCAGTTTCGGGGCGAGGAGCTCCTACAATGAGCAGTTCTTC; cdr3_aa: CASSFGARSSYNEQFF
j_call: TRBJ1-5; v_call: TRBV7-2; d_call: NA; clone_size: few; cdr3_nt: TGTGCCAGCAGCTTAGGGAGGTCAGGCCAGCCCCAGCATTTT; cdr3_aa: CASSLGRSGQPQHF
j_call: TRBJ2-1; v_call: TRBV5-1; d_call: TRBD2; clone_size: few; cdr3_nt: TGCGCCAGCAGCTTGGTTTCCAGCGGGAGCGATGAGCAGTTCTTC; cdr3_aa: CASSLVSSGSDEQFF